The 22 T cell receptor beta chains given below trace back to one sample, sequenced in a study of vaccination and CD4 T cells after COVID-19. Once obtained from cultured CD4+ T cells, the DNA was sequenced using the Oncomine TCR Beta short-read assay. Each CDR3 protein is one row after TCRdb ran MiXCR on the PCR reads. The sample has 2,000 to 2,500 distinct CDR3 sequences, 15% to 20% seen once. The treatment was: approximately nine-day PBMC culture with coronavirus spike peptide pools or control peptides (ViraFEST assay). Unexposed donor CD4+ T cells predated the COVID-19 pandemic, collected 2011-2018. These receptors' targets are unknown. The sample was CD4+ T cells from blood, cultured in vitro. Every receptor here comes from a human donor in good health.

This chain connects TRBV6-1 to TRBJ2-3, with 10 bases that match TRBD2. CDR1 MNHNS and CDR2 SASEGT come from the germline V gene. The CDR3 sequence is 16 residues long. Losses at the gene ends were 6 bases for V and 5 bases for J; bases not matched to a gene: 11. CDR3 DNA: TGTGCCAGCAGCTATCTGAGCGGGGGGGCTCGAGATACGCAGTATTTT. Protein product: CASSYLSGGARDTQYF.

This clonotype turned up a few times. CDR3 in amino acids: CASSMQGNTEAFF. CDR3 nucleotides: TGTGCCAGTAGTATGCAGGGGAACACTGAAGCTTTCTTT. The genes are TRBV19 and TRBJ1-1; TRBD1 is a possible D gene (5 bases). Trimming removed 3 bases at V and 1 base at J, with 6 bases between. The CDR3 has 13 residues. The germline gives CDR1 LNHDA, CDR2 SQIVND (reference sequence).

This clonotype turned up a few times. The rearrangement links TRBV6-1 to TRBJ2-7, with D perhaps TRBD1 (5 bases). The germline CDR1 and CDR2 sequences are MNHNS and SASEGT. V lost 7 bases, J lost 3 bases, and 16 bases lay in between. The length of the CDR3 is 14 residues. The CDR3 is CASKGSGKSYEQYF. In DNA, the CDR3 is TGTGCCAGCAAGGGTTCAGGGAAGAGCTACGAGCAGTACTTC.

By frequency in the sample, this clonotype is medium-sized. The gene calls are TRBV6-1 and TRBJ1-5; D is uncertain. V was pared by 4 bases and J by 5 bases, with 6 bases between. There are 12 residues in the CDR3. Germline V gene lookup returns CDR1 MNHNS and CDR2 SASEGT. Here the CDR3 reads CASSGRDQPQHF. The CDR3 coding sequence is TGTGCCAGCAGTGGACGGGATCAGCCCCAGCATTTT.

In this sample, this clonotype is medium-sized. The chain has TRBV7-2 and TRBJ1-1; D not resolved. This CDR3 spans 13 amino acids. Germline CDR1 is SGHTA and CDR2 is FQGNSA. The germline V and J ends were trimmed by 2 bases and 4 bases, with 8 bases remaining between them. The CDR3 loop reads CASSLWEGTEAFF. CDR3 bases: TGTGCCAGCAGCTTATGGGAGGGCACTGAAGCTTTCTTT.

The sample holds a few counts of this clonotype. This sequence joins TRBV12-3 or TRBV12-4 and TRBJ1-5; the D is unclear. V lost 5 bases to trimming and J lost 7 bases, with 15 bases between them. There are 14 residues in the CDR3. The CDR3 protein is CASSLNPPGQPQHF. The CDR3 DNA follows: TGTGCCAGCAGTCTCAATCCCCCAGGACAGCCCCAGCATTTT.

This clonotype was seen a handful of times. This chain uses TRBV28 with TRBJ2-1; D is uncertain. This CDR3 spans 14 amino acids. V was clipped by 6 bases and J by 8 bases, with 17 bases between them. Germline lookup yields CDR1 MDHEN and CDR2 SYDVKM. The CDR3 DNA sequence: TGTGCCAGCAGAATGTATTCCCCCCCAGATGAGCAGTTCTTC. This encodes CASRMYSPPDEQFF.

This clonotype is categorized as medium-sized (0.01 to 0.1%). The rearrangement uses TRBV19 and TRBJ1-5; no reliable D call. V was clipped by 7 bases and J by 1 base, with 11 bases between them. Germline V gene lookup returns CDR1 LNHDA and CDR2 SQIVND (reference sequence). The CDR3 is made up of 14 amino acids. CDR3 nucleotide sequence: TGTGCCAGTAAGGACCGGGTGAGCAATCAGCCCCAGCATTTT. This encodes CASKDRVSNQPQHF.

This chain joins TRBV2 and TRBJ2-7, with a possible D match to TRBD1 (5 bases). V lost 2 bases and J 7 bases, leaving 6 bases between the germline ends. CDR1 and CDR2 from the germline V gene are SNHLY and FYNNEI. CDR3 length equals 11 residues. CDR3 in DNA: TGTGCCAGCAGTGAAAGGACAGAGCAGTACTTC. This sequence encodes CASSERTEQYF.

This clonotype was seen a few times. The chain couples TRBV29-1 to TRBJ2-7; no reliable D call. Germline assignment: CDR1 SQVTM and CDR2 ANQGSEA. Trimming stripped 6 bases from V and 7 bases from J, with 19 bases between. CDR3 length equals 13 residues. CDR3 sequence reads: CSVKRGPQAEQYF. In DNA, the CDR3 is TGCAGCGTCAAGAGAGGACCCCAAGCTGAGCAGTACTTC.

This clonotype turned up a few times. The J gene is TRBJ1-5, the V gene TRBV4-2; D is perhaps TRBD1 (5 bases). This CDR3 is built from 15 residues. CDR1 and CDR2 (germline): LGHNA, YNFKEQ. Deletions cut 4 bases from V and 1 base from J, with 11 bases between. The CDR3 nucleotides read TGTGCCAGCAGCCCCGGGACCGCGAGCAATCAGCCCCAGCATTTT. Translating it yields CASSPGTASNQPQHF.

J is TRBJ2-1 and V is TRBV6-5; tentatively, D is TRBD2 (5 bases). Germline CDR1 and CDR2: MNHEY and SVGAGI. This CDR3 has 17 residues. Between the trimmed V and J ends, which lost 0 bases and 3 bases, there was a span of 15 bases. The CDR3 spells CASSYSPSSGGYNEQFF. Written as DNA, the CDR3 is TGTGCCAGCAGTTACTCTCCTTCCTCAGGAGGCTACAATGAGCAGTTCTTC.

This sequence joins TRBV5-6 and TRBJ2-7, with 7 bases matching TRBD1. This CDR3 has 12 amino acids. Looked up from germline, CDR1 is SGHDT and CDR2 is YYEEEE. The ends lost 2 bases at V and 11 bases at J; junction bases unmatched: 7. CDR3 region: CASSFGTEDKYF. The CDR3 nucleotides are TGTGCCAGCAGCTTCGGGACAGAAGACAAGTACTTC. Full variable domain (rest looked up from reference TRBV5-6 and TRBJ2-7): DAGVTQSPTHLIKTRGQQVTLRCSPKSGHDTVSWYQQALGQGPQFIFQYYEEEERQRGNFPDRFSGHQFPNYSSELNVNALLLGDSALYLCASSFGTEDKYFGPGTRLTVT.

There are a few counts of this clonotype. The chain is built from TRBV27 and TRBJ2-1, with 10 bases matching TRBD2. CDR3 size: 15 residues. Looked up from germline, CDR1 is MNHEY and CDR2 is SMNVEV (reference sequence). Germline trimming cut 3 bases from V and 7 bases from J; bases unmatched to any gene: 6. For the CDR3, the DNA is TGTGCCAGCAGTTTCGAGCGGGGGGGCCGGAATGAGCAGTTCTTC. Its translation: CASSFERGGRNEQFF.

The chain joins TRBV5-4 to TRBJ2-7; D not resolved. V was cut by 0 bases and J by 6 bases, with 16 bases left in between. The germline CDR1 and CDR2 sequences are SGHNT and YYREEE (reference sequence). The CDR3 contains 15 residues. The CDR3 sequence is CASSLGGPQFTEQYF. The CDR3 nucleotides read TGTGCCAGCAGCTTGGGAGGCCCGCAATTTACCGAGCAGTACTTC.

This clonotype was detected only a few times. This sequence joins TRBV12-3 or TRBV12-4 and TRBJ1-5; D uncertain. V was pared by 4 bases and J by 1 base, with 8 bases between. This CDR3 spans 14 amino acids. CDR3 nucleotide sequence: TGTGCCAGCAGTTCACCGGACAGCAATCAGCCCCAGCATTTT. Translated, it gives CASSSPDSNQPQHF.

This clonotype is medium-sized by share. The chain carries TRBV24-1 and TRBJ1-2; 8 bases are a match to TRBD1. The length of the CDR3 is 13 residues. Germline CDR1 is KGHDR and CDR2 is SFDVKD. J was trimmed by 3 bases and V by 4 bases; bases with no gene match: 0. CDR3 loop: CATSETGDYGYTF. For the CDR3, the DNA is TGTGCCACCAGTGAGACAGGGGACTATGGCTACACCTTC.

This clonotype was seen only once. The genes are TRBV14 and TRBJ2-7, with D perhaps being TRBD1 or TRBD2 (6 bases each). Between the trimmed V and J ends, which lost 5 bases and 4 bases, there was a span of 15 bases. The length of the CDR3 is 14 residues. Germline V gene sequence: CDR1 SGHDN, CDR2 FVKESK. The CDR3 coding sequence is TGTGCCAGCAGCGACCTTCAGGGGAGGTACGAGCAGTACTTC. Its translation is CASSDLQGRYEQYF.

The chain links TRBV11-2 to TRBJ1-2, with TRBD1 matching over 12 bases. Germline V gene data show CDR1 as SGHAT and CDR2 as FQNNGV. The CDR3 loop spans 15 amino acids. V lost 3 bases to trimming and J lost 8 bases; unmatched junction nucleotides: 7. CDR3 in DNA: TGTGCCAGCAGCTTGGGACAGGGGGCAACTTACGGCTACACCTTC. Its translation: CASSLGQGATYGYTF.

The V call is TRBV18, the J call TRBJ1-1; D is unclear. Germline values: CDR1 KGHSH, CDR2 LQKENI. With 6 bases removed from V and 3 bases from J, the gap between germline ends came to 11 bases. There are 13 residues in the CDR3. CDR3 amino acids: CASSRAGDTEAFF. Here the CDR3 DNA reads TGTGCCAGCTCGCGAGCTGGTGACACTGAAGCTTTCTTT.

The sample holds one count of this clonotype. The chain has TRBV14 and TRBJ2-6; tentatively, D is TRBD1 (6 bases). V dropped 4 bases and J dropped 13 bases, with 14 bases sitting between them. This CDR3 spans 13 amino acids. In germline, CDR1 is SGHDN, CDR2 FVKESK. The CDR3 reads CASSLDRSGVLTF. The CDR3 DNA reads TGTGCCAGCAGCCTTGACAGGTCAGGGGTCCTGACTTTC.

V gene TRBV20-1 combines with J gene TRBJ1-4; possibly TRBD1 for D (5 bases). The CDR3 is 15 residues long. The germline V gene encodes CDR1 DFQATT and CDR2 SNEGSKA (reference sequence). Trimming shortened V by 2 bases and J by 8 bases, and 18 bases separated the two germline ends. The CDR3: CSARKVAGPGEKLFF. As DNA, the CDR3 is TGCAGTGCTAGAAAGGTGGCAGGGCCCGGGGAAAAACTGTTTTTT.